This TCR beta chain emerged from a study of Tregs in tolerant kidney transplant recipients. Study-level points and caveats: Validation in larger populations is needed because few patients were studied. The most relevant donor-specific Treg TCRbeta repertoire apparently came from expansion with activated donor B cells.

Produced via immunoSEQ multiplex PCR; TCRdb's table is partial and in-frame only. Of more than 4,000 clones in the sample, approximately 40% were seen once. The CDR3 runs 16 residues. The germline V gene has CDR1 SGHTA and CDR2 FQGNSA. The V end lost 2 bases, the J end lost 3 bases, and 17 bases lay between the germline ends. As to this clone: Its target is unknown.

The receptor was isolated from a human donor in good health. The sample taken for sequencing was CD8+ T cells from blood cultured with allogeneic cells. The J gene is TRBJ2-7, the V gene TRBV7-2; no reliable D call. The CDR3 sequence is CASSLSYGFVGYEQYF. DNA for the CDR3: TGTGCCAGCAGCTTATCTTACGGGTTTGTGGGCTACGAGCAGTACTTC.